Listed below are T cell receptor beta chains from one sample, sequenced in a study of cytomegalovirus exposure and HLA in healthy donors. Clones were read by immunoSEQ multiplex PCR, and TCRdb kept only the in-frame ones, dropping some. The table has about 130,000 clones, 75% to 85% seen once. The sample was PBMCs. The receptors derive from a woman aged 45-60 years in good health and CMV-seropositive. The CDR3 runs from the conserved cysteine through the conserved F or W. A D gene is named only where the DNA matches it firmly. Not every row has a clone size; where given, it reads once, few, many or a size class.

clone_size	v_call	j_call	d_call	cdr3_aa	cdr3_nt
.	TRBV9	TRBJ1-1	.	CASSVDGTRHLAEAFF	TGTGCCAGCAGCGTAGACGGGACACGACATCTAGCTGAAGCTTTCTTT
.	TRBV13	TRBJ2-7	.	CASSLVSGEQYF	TGTGCCAGCAGCTTAGTTAGTGGCGAGCAGTACTTC
.	TRBV6-6	TRBJ1-2	.	CASSYDLSPNYGYTF	TGTGCCAGCAGTTACGACTTGAGTCCCAACTATGGCTACACCTTC
.	TRBV7-8	TRBJ1-1	.	CASSFLGDTEAFF	TGTGCCAGCAGCTTCCTAGGAGACACTGAAGCTTTCTTT
.	TRBV12-5	TRBJ2-7	.	CASGLTGTGSYEQYF	TGTGCTAGTGGTTTGACAGGGACGGGCTCCTACGAGCAGTACTTC
.	TRBV29-1	TRBJ1-1	.	CSVGPGVRNTEAFF	TGCAGCGTTGGGCCAGGGGTCCGGAACACTGAAGCTTTCTTT
.	TRBV5-3	TRBJ1-3	.	CAPPAARRSGNTIYF	TGTGCTCCCCCCGCCGCACGCAGGTCCGGAAACACCATATATTTT
.	TRBV19	TRBJ2-1	.	CASSRPKLGGGPYNEQFF	TGTGCCAGTAGTAGACCTAAACTAGGGGGAGGGCCCTACAATGAGCAGTTCTTC
few	TRBV6-6	TRBJ1-5	.	CASSGQPNQPQHF	TGTGCCAGCTCAGGGCAGCCCAATCAGCCCCAGCATTTT
.	TRBV7-8	TRBJ1-1	TRBD1	CASSLGTGGVKGEAFF	TGTGCCAGCAGCTTGGGGACAGGGGGCGTTAAGGGTGAAGCTTTCTTT
.	TRBV18	TRBJ2-5	TRBD2	CASSRGGYQETQYF	TGTGCCAGCTCTCGGGGAGGGTACCAAGAGACCCAGTACTTC
few	TRBV2	TRBJ1-1	TRBD1	CATGGVLNTEAFF	TGTGCCACAGGGGGAGTTTTGAACACTGAAGCTTTCTTT
.	TRBV6-1	TRBJ1-6	.	CASSERGSYNSPLHF	TGTGCCAGCAGTGAAAGGGGCTCCTATAATTCACCCCTCCACTTT
.	TRBV5-1	TRBJ2-5	.	CASSLDYQETQYF	TGCGCCAGCAGCTTGGATTATCAAGAGACCCAGTACTTC
.	TRBV27	TRBJ2-2	.	CASIFTGELFF	TGTGCCAGCATCTTCACCGGGGAGCTGTTTTTT
once	TRBV2	TRBJ2-1	TRBD1	CASTDRVRDEQFF	TGTGCCAGCACTGACAGGGTAAGGGATGAGCAGTTCTTC
.	TRBV25-1	TRBJ1-4	TRBD1	CASMTYRGGNEKLFF	TGTGCCAGCATGACGTACAGGGGTGGGAATGAAAAACTGTTTTTT
.	TRBV5-6	TRBJ1-4	TRBD1	CASSLTGVREKLFF	TGTGCCAGCAGCCTCACAGGGGTCCGTGAAAAACTGTTTTTT
.	TRBV30	TRBJ1-6	TRBD1	CAWSVQGQGANSPLHF	TGTGCCTGGAGTGTACAGGGACAGGGGGCGAATTCACCCCTCCACTTT
.	TRBV7-9	TRBJ1-1	TRBD1	CASSPKTGLNTEAFF	TGTGCCAGCAGCCCCAAGACAGGGTTGAACACTGAAGCTTTCTTT
few	TRBV19	TRBJ1-2	TRBD1	CASSPGTGGASGYTF	TGTGCCAGTAGTCCGGGGACAGGGGGCGCAAGTGGCTACACCTTC
.	TRBV2	TRBJ1-3	.	CASSGAGSGNTIYF	TGCGCCAGCAGTGGGGCAGGGTCTGGAAACACCATATATTTT
once	TRBV7-2	TRBJ2-3	.	CASSPGTPDTQYF	TGTGCCAGCAGCCCTGGGACACCAGATACGCAGTATTTT
once	TRBV5-1	TRBJ1-1	TRBD1	CASSPTGDTEAFF	TGCGCCAGCAGCCCGACAGGGGACACTGAAGCTTTCTTT
.	TRBV7-3	TRBJ2-3	TRBD2	CASSRSGLAGGDDTQYF	TGTGCCAGCAGCCGCTCGGGACTAGCGGGGGGTGACGATACGCAGTATTTT
once	TRBV2	TRBJ2-2	TRBD1	CASSTGGTGELFF	TGTGCCAGCAGTACAGGGGGTACCGGGGAGCTGTTTTTT
.	TRBV6-1	TRBJ2-1	.	CASRDRLAGEQFF	TGTGCCAGCAGGGACAGACTAGCCGGTGAGCAGTTCTTC
.	TRBV10-3	TRBJ2-3	TRBD2	CAISEPKSPLLLSGGKDTQYF	TGTGCCATCAGTGAGCCCAAGTCCCCCCTCCTTTTGAGCGGGGGGAAAGATACGCAGTATTTT
.	TRBV5-8	TRBJ1-4	.	CASSLAPSRKLFF	TGTGCCAGCAGCCTGGCCCCGTCGAGAAAACTGTTTTTT